Shown below are 20 T cell receptor gamma chains from a single sample sequenced in a study of gamma-delta T cells after stem cell transplantation. TCRdb reapplied CATT to the RT-PCR reads. The data contain more than 2,000 gamma-chain clones, about 6.2% of them seen just once; the ten biggest clones take up roughly three fifths. Sequenced sample: gamma-delta T cells. These TCRs come from a human donor. It is not recorded whose cells these are; they may come from a transplant donor.

By share, this clone ranks as large. This CDR3 is also generated by other DNA sequences in the sample. In DNA form, the CDR3 reads TGTGCCTTGTGGGAGGCGAAAGAGTTGGGCAAAAAAATCAAGGTATTT. Translated, it gives CALWEAKELGKKIKVF. The chain uses TRGV9 and TRGJP. The CDR3 totals 16 residues. CDR1 and CDR2 from the germline V gene are GITISATS and ISYDGTV (reference sequence). J was trimmed by 5 bases and V by 2 bases; bases with no gene match: 3.

A few counts support this clone. A junction end diverges from the germline sequence, so it may reflect a read error. V and J are TRGV9 and TRGJP. Germline V gives CDR1 GITISATS, CDR2 ISYDGTV (reference sequence). The CDR3 length is 17 residues. The CDR3: CALWGVHREMGKKIKVF. The CDR3 DNA follows: TGTGCCTTGTGGGGGGTGCATCGGGAGATGGGCAAAAAAATCAAGGTATTT.

The sample holds a few counts of this clone. The TCRdb record carries a much larger clone's protein, which differs from this DNA's translation at residue 8; a read error is the likely cause, and the protein listed here is the DNA translation. This chain connects TRGV9 to TRGJ1 or TRGJ2. The J gene was missing in TCRdb and was found by matching the end of the DNA to germline. CDR1 and CDR2 (germline): GITISATS, ISYDGTV (reference sequence). This CDR3 has 12 residues. Germline trimming cut 0 bases from V and 8 bases from J; bases unmatched to any gene: 4. CDR3 sequence reads: CALWEVRHKKLF. The CDR3 bases are TGTGCCTTGTGGGAGGTGCGGCATAAGAAACTCTTT.

This clone is medium-sized within its sample. This likely reflects a read error, since a far larger clone is one base away. The chain uses TRGV2 and TRGJP1. Germline CDR1 EGSNGY, CDR2 YDSYNSKV. CDR3 length equals 16 residues. CDR3 protein: CAAWDGPIGTGWFKIF. CDR3 nucleotide sequence: TGTGCCGCCTGGGACGGGCCGATTGGTACTGGTTGGTTCAAGATATTT.

Concerning this clone itself: The protein TCRdb gives is from a much larger clone and does not agree with this DNA's translation at residues 8 and 12, likely a read error; the protein shown here comes from the DNA. The rearrangement uses TRGV9 and TRGJP. Here the J gene was assigned by germline matching of the DNA, as TCRdb has none. The V gene's germline CDR1 is GITISATS and CDR2 ISYDGTV (reference sequence). The CDR3 sequence is 15 residues long. CDR3 coding DNA: TGTGCCTTGTGGGAGCGAGAGTGGGGCAAAAAAAGCAAGGTATTT. Translated: CALWEREWGKKSKVF.

For this clone: The mismatch at residue 9 between this DNA's translation and the TCRdb protein of a much larger clone likely reflects a read error; the protein shown is translated from the DNA. The chain recombines TRGV9 with TRGJ1 or TRGJ2. The CDR3 is 12 amino acids. J was trimmed by 11 bases and V by 0 bases; bases with no gene match: 7. From germline, CDR1 is GITISATS and CDR2 ISYDGTV (reference sequence). CDR3 bases: TGTGCCTTGTGGGAGGTGCGGTATCAGAAACTCTTT. Its translation is CALWEVRYQKLF.

On this clone itself: A far larger clone differs by one base, so this is likely a read error. The same CDR3 is also encoded by other DNA sequences in this sample. The V call is TRGV9, the J call TRGJP. Because TCRdb records no J gene, it was assigned here through a match of the DNA to germline. V trimming: 2 bases; J trimming: 7 bases; junction bases outside the gene matches: 8. The germline CDR1 and CDR2 sequences are GITISATS and ISYDGTV (reference sequence). CDR3 length: 17 residues. CDR3 sequence (DNA): TGTGCCTTGTGGGAGGCAGAGGGGGAGTTGGGCAAAAAAATCAAGGTATTT. This gives the protein CALWEAEGELGKKIKVF.

This clone has a handful of counts. TCRdb's protein, taken from a much larger clone, differs from this DNA's translation at residue 13, likely owing to a read error; the protein displayed comes from the DNA. The same CDR3 arises from other DNA sequences in this sample as well. V usage is TRGV9 and J usage is TRGJP. The J gene, absent from TCRdb, was called here by matching the DNA to germline. Germline assignment: CDR1 GITISATS and CDR2 ISYDGTV (reference sequence). The CDR3 is 16 residues long. CDR3 DNA sequence: TGTGCCTTGTGGGAGGCCCAAGAGTTGGGCAAAAAAAACAAGGTATTT. Translation gives CALWEAQELGKKNKVF.

This clone was picked up many times. With only one base between it and a far larger clone, this is likely a read error. The chain is built from TRGV9 and TRGJP. The J gene, left out of TCRdb, was set here by checking the DNA against germline. Germline V gene sequence: CDR1 GITISATS, CDR2 ISYDGTV (reference sequence). This CDR3 is built from 17 residues. The CDR3 nucleotides are TGTGCCTTGTGGGAGGTGGTAAGGGAGTTGGGCAAAAAAAGCAAGGTATTT. Encoded protein: CALWEVVRELGKKSKVF.

By share, this clone ranks as medium-sized. This chain joins TRGV2 and TRGJ1 or TRGJ2. CDR1 is EGSNGY and CDR2 is YDSYNSKV in the germline V gene. The CDR3 consists of 12 residues. With V trimmed by 2 bases and J by 4 bases, 2 bases remained unmatched. DNA for the CDR3: TGTGCCACCTGGGACGCGTATTATAAGAAACTCTTT. Its translation is CATWDAYYKKLF.

As regards this clone: This DNA's translation differs at residue 14 from TCRdb's protein, which comes from a much larger clone; a read error is likely, and the protein shown is translated from the DNA. The chain combines TRGV9 with TRGJP. Germline values: CDR1 GITISATS, CDR2 ISYDGTV (reference sequence). The CDR3 has 16 residues. CDR3 coding DNA: TGTGCCTTGTGGGAGGTGGTCGAGTTGGGCAAAAAAATCGAGGTATTT. Residues: CALWEVVELGKKIEVF.

By proportion, this clone is medium-sized. CDR3 DNA: TGTGCCACCTGGGACGGCCTATATCACCTTTATTATAAGAAACTCTTT. Residues: CATWDGLYHLYYKKLF. V and J are TRGV2 and TRGJ1 or TRGJ2. This CDR3 has 16 amino acids. Germline V CDR1 and CDR2: EGSNGY, YDSYNSKV. Trimming cost V 1 base and J 3 bases; bases outside gene matches: 12.

The sample holds a few counts of this clone. A far larger clone is a single base away, which makes a read error likely. Different DNA sequences within this sample yield the same CDR3. J gene calling gave no result, while the V gene is TRGV9. Germline V lookup: CDR1 GITISATS, CDR2 ISYDGTV (reference sequence). The CDR3 is 14 amino acids. Written as DNA, the CDR3 is TGTGCCTTGTGGCAAGAGTTGGGCAAAAAAATCAAGGTCTTT. The encoded protein is CALWQELGKKIKVF.

With respect to this clone: The translation of this DNA and the TCRdb protein of a much larger clone differ at residue 10, probably owing to a read error; the protein shown here is translated from the DNA. V usage is TRGV9 and J usage is TRGJ1 or TRGJ2. Here the J gene was assigned by germline matching of the DNA, as TCRdb has none. The CDR3 totals 15 residues. From germline, CDR1 is GITISATS and CDR2 ISYDGTV (reference sequence). V shed 0 bases, J shed 5 bases, and the junction held 10 bases outside the gene matches. The CDR3 sequence: CALWEVGNYHYKKLF. Written as DNA, the CDR3 is TGTGCCTTGTGGGAGGTGGGAAATTATCATTATAAGAAACTCTTT.

This clone was seen more than once but under ten times. The TCRdb protein, from a much larger clone, departs from this DNA's translation at residue 5, likely by read error; the protein shown derives from the DNA. The chain combines TRGV9 with TRGJP. Assignment of the J gene here rests on matching the DNA to germline, because TCRdb gives none. The V gene end was trimmed by 5 bases and the J gene end by 6 bases; junction bases not matched to a gene: 7. This CDR3 spans 16 amino acids. The germline gives CDR1 GITISATS, CDR2 ISYDGTV (reference sequence). The CDR3: CALWGVGELGKKIKVF. The DNA for the CDR3 is TGTGCCTTGTGGGGGGTTGGAGAGTTGGGCAAAAAAATCAAGGTATTT.

By share, this clone ranks as large. A much larger clone is a single base away; this may be a read error. The chain carries TRGV9 and TRGJP. The CDR3 spans 16 residues. Germline CDR1 and CDR2: GITISATS and ISYDGTV (reference sequence). CDR3 nucleotides: TGTGCCTTGTGGGAGGTGCAAAAGTTGGGCAAAAAAATCAAGGTATTT. As protein: CALWEVQKLGKKIKVF.

The sample holds a few counts of this clone. The V call is TRGV9, the J call TRGJ1 or TRGJ2. TCRdb offers no J gene call, so here the DNA was matched to germline to obtain one. V shed 3 bases, J shed 10 bases, and the junction held 9 bases outside the gene matches. In germline, CDR1 is GITISATS, CDR2 ISYDGTV (reference sequence). The CDR3 loop spans 12 amino acids. This CDR3 is CALWEFREKKLF. Written as DNA, the CDR3 is TGTGCCTTGTGGGAGTTTCGAGAGAAGAAACTCTTT.

TRGV9 is the V gene, and the J gene was not called. CDR3 length: 16 amino acids. CDR1 is GITISATS and CDR2 is ISYDGTV in the germline V gene (reference sequence). In nucleotides, the CDR3 is TGTGCCGTGTGGGAGGTGGAATTGGTTTGTAAAGACAATAACCTCTTT. Translated, it gives CAVWEVELVCKDNNLF.

This clone was picked up a small number of times. Other DNA variants within this sample encode the same CDR3. The rearrangement joins TRGV9 to TRGJ1 or TRGJ2. Germline matching of the DNA provided the J gene here, since TCRdb leaves it blank. V dropped 3 bases and J dropped 4; count of bases not matched to a gene: 12. The germline V gene has CDR1 GITISATS and CDR2 ISYDGTV (reference sequence). The CDR3 has 15 amino acids. The CDR3 here is CALWETGLRYYKKLF. The CDR3 DNA is TGTGCCTTGTGGGAGACCGGACTTCGGTATTATAAGAAACTCTTT.

This clone has a handful of counts. TCRdb shows a much larger clone's protein in place of this DNA's translation, and the two differ at residue 13, likely through a read error; the protein shown is translated from the DNA. The genes are TRGV9 and TRGJP. The J gene was missing in TCRdb and was found by matching the end of the DNA to germline. This CDR3 has 16 residues. Looked up from germline, CDR1 is GITISATS and CDR2 is ISYDGTV (reference sequence). CDR3 sequence (DNA): TGTGCCTTGTGGGAGGCCCTTGAGTTGGGCAAAAAAAACAAGGTATTT. Its translation: CALWEALELGKKNKVF.